Presented here are 4 T cell receptor beta chains from one specimen sequenced in a study of blood T cell repertoires in COVID-19. Data came from immunoSEQ multiplex PCR; TCRdb stores just in-frame clones and leaves some out. The profile shows about 190,000 clones, about nine tenths of them singletons. Sample: peripheral blood. The receptors originated from a man aged 40-50 years with acute or convalescent COVID-19.

A word on this clone: Compared with germline, one end of the junction differs, possibly owing to a read error. This sequence joins TRBV5-6 and TRBJ2-3; 10 nucleotides match TRBD1. CDR3 size: 16 residues. The V gene's germline CDR1 is SGHDT and CDR2 YYEEEE. The CDR3 protein is CASSLAGTGDTDTQYF. CDR3 sequence (DNA): TGTGCCAGCAGTTTGGCCGGGACAGGGGACACAGATACGCAGTATTTT.

This chain links TRBV6-5 with TRBJ1-2; D is possibly TRBD1 (6 bases). Germline V gene data show CDR1 as MNHEY and CDR2 as SVGAGI. Trimming cost V 2 bases and J 8 bases, with 15 bases left between them. CDR3 size: 14 residues. The CDR3 sequence is CASSYQVSGEGYTF. The CDR3 DNA sequence: TGTGCCAGCAGTTACCAAGTATCAGGGGAAGGCTACACCTTC.

The V call is TRBV25-1, the J call TRBJ2-5; the match to TRBD2 covers 11 bases. This CDR3 comprises 16 residues. Trimming cost V 4 bases and J 1 base; bases outside gene matches: 5. Germline CDR1 reads MGHDK; CDR2 reads SYGVNS. CDR3 sequence: CASSAELAGVQETQYF. The CDR3 DNA follows: TGTGCCAGCAGTGCCGAACTAGCGGGGGTCCAAGAGACCCAGTACTTC.

For the CDR3, the DNA is TGTGCCAGCAGCTCGGGACTTCAGTTACAAGAGACCCAGTACTTC. It translates to CASSSGLQLQETQYF. This chain joins TRBV11-2 and TRBJ2-5, with D tentatively TRBD2 (6 bases). Germline V gene data show CDR1 as SGHAT and CDR2 as FQNNGV. This CDR3 comprises 15 residues. Trimming pared 4 bases from V and 2 bases from J, leaving 14 bases between. Full variable domain (remainder filled in from reference TRBV11-2 and TRBJ2-5): EAGVAQSPRYKIIEKRQSVAFWCNPISGHATLYWYQQILGQGPKLLIQFQNNGVVDDSQLPKDRFSAERLKGVDSTLKIQPAKLEDSAVYLCASSSGLQLQETQYFGPGTRLLVL.